The text below deals with one TCR beta chain. This entry belongs to a study of control samples from healthy donors and cancer patients. Some clones are missing from TCRdb's copy, which holds only in-frame ones; the method was immunoSEQ multiplex PCR. The sample holds 130,000 or so clones, roughly 94% seen once. The CDR3 has 19 residues. Germline values: CDR1 LNHNV, CDR2 YYDKDF (reference sequence). V shed 0 bases and J 0 bases; nucleotides not matched to a gene: 11. Sequenced material: PBMCs. This sequence was found in a man aged 55 to 69 with colorectal cancer. The chain is built from TRBV15 and TRBJ1-1, with 9 positions matching TRBD1. Written as DNA, the CDR3 is TGTGCCACCAGCAGAGATAGATGGGACAGGGATCGAATGAACACTGAAGCTTTCTTT. Protein: CATSRDRWDRDRMNTEAFF.